The 3 T cell receptor beta chains below come from one sample, sequenced in a study of HIV-infected children after antiretroviral therapy interruption. Treatment specified: PENTA 11 planned treatment interruption arm or continuous ART arm. A 3' RACE protocol on RNA, with unique molecular identifiers, produced the TCR library. TCRdb fed the 3' RACE reads into MiXCR, producing one record per CDR3 protein. The sample holds approximately 95,000 distinct CDR3 sequences, about 7.2% seen once. Material: CD45RA+ CD4+ T cells from PBMCs, pooled from several time points, obtained from a donor given antiretroviral therapy, either interrupted or continuous. The subset denotes: naive CD4+ CD45RA+ CD45RO- T cells. The receptors were sampled from a pool of human donors with HIV.

This clonotype was counted at least ten times. The chain carries TRBV28 and TRBJ1-6; no clear D. Trimming removed 2 bases at V and 8 bases at J, with 7 bases between. CDR3 size: 13 residues. Germline lookup yields CDR1 MDHEN and CDR2 SYDVKM. DNA for the CDR3: TGTGCCAGCAGTTTAGACCGTGATTCACCCCTCCACTTT. Its protein product is CASSLDRDSPLHF.

This clonotype occurred many times. The CDR3 nucleotides read TGTGCCAGCAGTGTGGCGAGGGCACCCCTCCACTTT. This sequence encodes CASSVARAPLHF. The chain employs TRBV25-1 and TRBJ1-6; no definite D call. V was pared by 4 bases and J by 11 bases, with 9 bases between. There are 12 residues in the CDR3. Germline V CDR1 and CDR2: MGHDK, SYGVNS. Together with reference TRBV25-1 and TRBJ1-6, the CDR3 gives the full variable domain: EADIYQTPRYLVIGTGKKITLECSQTMGHDKMYWYQQDPGMELHLIHYSYGVNSTEKGDLSSESTVSRIRTEHFPLTLESARPSHTSQYLCASSVARAPLHFGNGTRLTVT.

This clonotype has ten or more counts. The chain joins TRBV4-2 to TRBJ2-3, with D unclear. The CDR3 has 15 residues. Looked up from germline, CDR1 is LGHNA and CDR2 is YNFKEQ. Trimming took off 0 bases at V and 0 bases at J, with 7 bases between the two ends. As DNA, the CDR3 is TGTGCCAGCAGCCAAGACGGAGCCAGCACAGATACGCAGTATTTT. This codes for CASSQDGASTDTQYF.